This TCR beta chain was retrieved from a study of healthy donors' naive CD4 and CD8 T cells. Looking at the study overall: A new alpha primer set targeted every functional IMGT alpha variant. The study's findings and limits: Chains were not paired, since alpha and beta were sequenced in bulk. Bias from naive T cell homeostatic proliferation was not addressed.

The germline V gene encodes CDR1 SGHRS and CDR2 YFSETQ. The CDR3 loop spans 14 amino acids. A note on this clonotype: Its antigen is still unknown. A junction end diverges from the germline sequence, so it may reflect a read error.

A linear amplification protocol produced the TCR libraries from 500 ng of total RNA. Original handling: From about five healthy donors, some 80,000 rearranged TCR alpha transcripts were sequenced. TCRdb reprocessed the reads via MiXCR and lists one record per CDR3 protein. TCRdb's processing, not the authors' own work, is the source of the V and J calls. The sample yields 180,000 or so distinct CDR3 sequences, around 70% seen once. The TCR sequence derives from a pool of human donors in good health; the sample pools cells from several healthy donors. The chain links TRBV5-1 to TRBJ2-3; D may be TRBD2 (5 bases). Specimen: naive CD4+ and CD8+ T cells sorted from blood, pooled from several donors. Written as DNA, the CDR3 is TGTGCCAGCAGCTTGTGGAGCGGTGCAGATACGCAGTATTTT. It specifies CASSLWSGADTQYF.